The 23 T cell receptor beta chains below all came from one sample that was sequenced in a study of OX40 agonist ivuxolimab in advanced cancers. The data were produced by immunoSEQ multiplex PCR, yet TCRdb's version contains in-frame clones alone and is incomplete. The sample shows some 49,000 clones, roughly 85% of them seen only once. This specimen was CD4+ or CD8+ T cells sorted from blood, taken in a trial of the OX40 agonist ivuxolimab. The source of these receptors is an adult with an advanced solid tumor such as melanoma, head and neck, liver or kidney cancer.

This chain connects TRBV14 to TRBJ2-7; D might be TRBD1 or TRBD2, each matching 6 bases. Germline V gene lookup returns CDR1 SGHDN and CDR2 FVKESK. The germline V and J ends were trimmed by 4 bases and 1 base, with 20 bases remaining between them. The CDR3 is made up of 17 amino acids. CDR3 amino acids: CASSRSILGGKSYEQYV. Here the CDR3 DNA reads TGTGCCAGCAGCCGAAGCATATTAGGGGGGAAGTCCTACGAGCAGTACGTC.

The chain is built from TRBV7-9 and TRBJ2-1; D is uncertain. CDR3 length: 14 residues. Looked up from germline, CDR1 is SEHNR and CDR2 is FQNEAQ (reference sequence). Trimming removed 5 bases from V and 6 bases from J, with 14 bases in between. This CDR3 is CASSPRGNLNEQFF. Here the CDR3 DNA reads TGTGCCAGCAGCCCCCGCGGTAACCTCAATGAGCAGTTCTTC.

This clone is categorized as medium-sized (0.01 to 0.1%). This chain joins TRBV4-3 and TRBJ2-3, with D perhaps TRBD1 (5 bases). CDR1 is LGHNA, CDR2 YSLEER, per germline. V shed 1 base and J shed 4 bases, with 6 bases lying between them. The CDR3 is 13 residues long. The CDR3 reads CASSQVTADTQYF. CDR3 bases: TGCGCCAGCAGCCAAGTGACAGCAGATACGCAGTATTTT.

In this sample, this clone turned up once. The J gene is TRBJ1-5, the V gene TRBV27, with 12 nucleotides matching TRBD1. Germline CDR1 and CDR2: MNHEY and SMNVEV (reference sequence). The CDR3 loop spans 16 amino acids. J was trimmed by 13 bases and V by 6 bases; bases with no gene match: 16. The CDR3 sequence: CASSSPGTGGLLFQHF. In DNA form, the CDR3 reads TGTGCCAGCAGCTCTCCCGGGACAGGGGGCCTTTTATTTCAGCATTTT.

The rearrangement links TRBV29-1 to TRBJ1-6; maybe TRBD1 (6 bases). CDR3 size: 16 residues. V was shortened by 5 bases and J by 0 bases, with 14 bases between the two germline ends. Germline V gene data show CDR1 as SQVTM and CDR2 as ANQGSEA. This CDR3 is CSVPDSQSSYNSPLHF. The CDR3 region has the DNA TGCAGCGTTCCGGACAGCCAGAGCTCCTATAATTCACCCCTCCACTTT.

The gene calls are TRBV9 and TRBJ2-3; tentative D call: TRBD1 (7 bases). This CDR3 comprises 16 residues. Trimming stripped 4 bases from V and 1 base from J, with 16 bases between. Germline V gives CDR1 SGDLS, CDR2 YYNGEE. In nucleotides, the CDR3 is TGTGCCAGCAGCACGCGACAGGGAGGCGGCACAGATACGCAGTATTTT. It translates to CASSTRQGGGTDTQYF.

The chain uses TRBV2 and TRBJ2-7; no clear D gene. This CDR3 is 12 amino acids long. V dropped 6 bases and J dropped 2 bases, with 8 bases sitting between them. The germline CDR1 and CDR2 sequences are SNHLY and FYNNEI. The CDR3 region has the DNA TGTGCCAGCAGGACAATGACCTACGAGCAGTACTTC. Its translation is CASRTMTYEQYF.

This clone came up a few times. The chain links TRBV6-1 to TRBJ2-7; D is uncertain. There are 11 residues in the CDR3. Deletions cut 0 bases from V and 8 bases from J, with 5 bases between. Germline assignment: CDR1 MNHNS and CDR2 SASEGT. This CDR3 is CASSEAFQQYV. The DNA of the CDR3 is TGTGCCAGCAGTGAAGCGTTCCAGCAGTACGTC.

This clone has a count of ten or more. This chain links TRBV19 with TRBJ2-3, with D possibly matching TRBD1 (6 bases). The ends were cut back, 6 bases at V and 0 bases at J, with 13 bases in the middle. This CDR3 region has 15 residues. The germline CDR1 and CDR2 sequences are LNHDA and SQIVND (reference sequence). The CDR3 reads CASRTRDTSTDTQYF. The CDR3 region has the DNA TGTGCCAGTAGAACCCGGGACACTAGCACAGATACGCAGTATTTT.

The chain has TRBV2 and TRBJ2-1; 12 bases align to TRBD2. Unmatched junction bases numbered 8, after V lost 4 bases and J lost 7 bases. The CDR3 totals 16 residues. Germline V gene sequence: CDR1 SNHLY, CDR2 FYNNEI. CDR3 residues: CASSGASGGARNEQFF. CDR3 DNA sequence: TGTGCCAGCAGTGGGGCTAGCGGGGGGGCCAGGAATGAGCAGTTCTTC.

This clone was detected only once. The V and J genes are TRBV28 and TRBJ2-7, with D unclear. This CDR3 contains 12 residues. The ends were cut back, 6 bases at V and 5 bases at J, with 11 bases in the middle. In germline, CDR1 is MDHEN, CDR2 SYDVKM. The CDR3 DNA reads as TGTGCCAGCAGCCCCCGTTTGAACGAGCAGTACTTC. Residues: CASSPRLNEQYF.

V and J are TRBV5-6 and TRBJ1-2; the match to TRBD1 covers 8 bases. Germline V gene data show CDR1 as SGHDT and CDR2 as YYEEEE. V shed 3 bases and J 5 bases; nucleotides not matched to a gene: 6. This CDR3 comprises 14 residues. Here the CDR3 reads CASSSWGTGYGYTF. DNA of the CDR3: TGTGCCAGCAGCTCGTGGGGGACAGGATATGGCTACACCTTC.

This chain links TRBV6-1 with TRBJ2-7; 7 positions match TRBD2. CDR1 MNHNS and CDR2 SASEGT come from the germline V gene. V shed 4 bases, J shed 1 base, and the junction held 1 base outside the gene matches. The CDR3 has 13 amino acids. CDR3 nucleotides: TGTGCCAGCAGTGCGGGACTATCCTACGAGCAGTACTTC. Translation gives CASSAGLSYEQYF.

This chain connects TRBV7-3 to TRBJ1-1; tentatively, D is TRBD1 (5 bases). The germline V gene encodes CDR1 SGHTA and CDR2 FQGTGA. This CDR3 comprises 13 residues. Trimming removed 2 bases at V and 7 bases at J, with 11 bases between. This CDR3 is CASSLGSGDEAFF. The CDR3 DNA is TGTGCCAGCAGCTTAGGGTCGGGGGATGAAGCTTTCTTT.

This clone was seen only once. This chain uses TRBV5-4 with TRBJ2-2; D perhaps matches TRBD1 (6 bases). The germline CDR1 and CDR2 sequences are SGHNT and YYREEE (reference sequence). Trimming left V 6 bases short and J 7 bases short, with 19 bases between. This CDR3 spans 15 amino acids. In nucleotides, the CDR3 is TGTGCCAGCACCCCCGCTACAGGGTCGGTCGGGGAGCTGTTTTTT. Its translation is CASTPATGSVGELFF.

The V call is TRBV7-2, the J call TRBJ2-3; D is undetermined. Germline CDR1 SGHTA, CDR2 FQGNSA. Trimming cost V 3 bases and J 1 base, with 17 bases left between them. The CDR3 covers 17 residues. CDR3 protein: CASSFRLGSSGTDTQYF. DNA of the CDR3: TGTGCCAGCAGCTTTCGTCTTGGGTCTTCTGGCACAGATACGCAGTATTTT.

The V call is TRBV7-8, the J call TRBJ1-1; D might be TRBD1 (5 bases). CDR1 and CDR2 from the germline V gene are SGHVS and FQNEAQ. This CDR3 region has 17 residues. Trimming took 5 bases from V and 1 from J, leaving 20 bases between them. The CDR3 reads CASSTPGRGTGNTEAFF. CDR3 DNA: TGTGCCAGCAGCACCCCGGGGCGGGGTACGGGGAACACTGAAGCTTTCTTT.

The V gene is TRBV28, the J gene TRBJ2-5; D remains ambiguous. Germline lookup yields CDR1 MDHEN and CDR2 SYDVKM. CDR3 length: 13 residues. With 6 bases removed from V and 4 bases from J, the gap between germline ends came to 12 bases. DNA of the CDR3: TGTGCCAGCAGCCCCGGCCTAGGAGAGACCCAGTACTTC. Translating gives CASSPGLGETQYF.

This clone was observed once. The gene calls are TRBV7-9 and TRBJ1-1; D is unresolved. The CDR3 consists of 11 residues. Germline assignment: CDR1 SEHNR and CDR2 FQNEAQ (reference sequence). V was clipped by 8 bases and J by 0 bases, with 4 bases between them. The CDR3 DNA reads TGTGCCAGCTCCGTGAACACTGAAGCTTTCTTT. It translates to CASSVNTEAFF.

This rearrangement joins TRBV6-5 to TRBJ1-5; 8 positions agree with TRBD1. CDR1 and CDR2 (germline): MNHEY, SVGAGI. Germline trimming cut 8 bases from V and 2 bases from J; bases unmatched to any gene: 8. The CDR3 runs to 15 residues. DNA for the CDR3: TGTGCCAGCGGCCCAGGGGGCGCGGGCAATCAGCCCCAGCATTTT. Its translation: CASGPGGAGNQPQHF.

This rearrangement joins TRBV10-2 to TRBJ1-4; no clear D. The CDR3 has 14 residues. Trimming took 8 bases from V and 0 from J, leaving 10 bases between them. Germline V lookup: CDR1 WSHSY, CDR2 SAAADI. The CDR3 DNA follows: TGCGCCAGCTCCATCGGTACAACTAATGAAAAACTGTTTTTT. Residues: CASSIGTTNEKLFF.

The table lists this clone with a few counts. The chain uses TRBV7-3 and TRBJ2-7; D unresolved. CDR1 and CDR2 (germline): SGHTA, FQGTGA. Deletions cut 4 bases from V and 1 base from J, with 8 bases between. The CDR3 has 13 residues. The CDR3 reads CASSSTPSYEQYF. The CDR3 region has the DNA TGTGCCAGCAGCTCGACCCCTTCCTACGAGCAGTACTTC.

J is TRBJ1-6 and V is TRBV28, with D possibly being TRBD1 (5 bases). Between the trimmed V and J ends, which lost 3 bases and 3 bases, there was a span of 9 bases. This CDR3 spans 15 amino acids. CDR1 MDHEN and CDR2 SYDVKM come from the germline V gene. The CDR3 nucleotides read TGTGCCAGCAGTTTCGTGGGGGACTATAATTCACCCCTCCACTTT. It specifies CASSFVGDYNSPLHF.